The 9 T cell receptor beta chains below come from one sample, sequenced in a study of cytotoxic CD8 clonotypes in ibrutinib-treated CLL. Measured with immunoSEQ multiplex PCR; TCRdb has only the in-frame clones, and not every one. This sample has about 120,000 clones, with approximately 83% found just once. Sample: PBMCs, taken after 24 months of ibrutinib treatment. All receptors derive from a human donor with chronic lymphocytic leukemia.

This sequence joins TRBV29-1 and TRBJ1-1; D unresolved. The CDR3 is 12 amino acids. Looked up from germline, CDR1 is SQVTM and CDR2 is ANQGSEA. Trimming shortened V by 3 bases and J by 1 base, and 6 bases separated the two germline ends. CDR3 loop: CSVEASNTEAFF. The CDR3 DNA reads as TGCAGCGTTGAGGCATCGAACACTGAAGCTTTCTTT.

V and J are TRBV6-4 and TRBJ2-3; possibly TRBD1 or TRBD2 for D (5 bases each). Germline CDR1 MRHNA, CDR2 SNTAGT. The CDR3 runs 13 residues. V lost 0 bases and J 5 bases, leaving 6 bases between the germline ends. The CDR3 protein is CASSDSRGDTQYF. Written as DNA, the CDR3 is TGTGCCAGCAGTGACTCGAGGGGAGATACGCAGTATTTT.

The gene calls are TRBV7-5 and TRBJ2-1; no DNA check was done on the table's D call, TRBD2. TRBV7-5 is classified as a pseudogene. The CDR3 has 19 residues. CDR3 sequence: CARSIRYLTSHSRYNEQFF. The CDR3 coding sequence is TGTGCCAGAAGCATCCGCTACCTGACTAGCCACAGTAGGTACAATGAGCAGTTCTTC.

The chain recombines TRBV30 with TRBJ1-1; D not resolved. The CDR3 has 13 residues. Germline CDR1 GTSNPN, CDR2 SVGIG (reference sequence). V was pared by 2 bases and J by 1 base, with 8 bases between. CDR3 residues: CAWSWAKNTEAFF. DNA of the CDR3: TGTGCCTGGAGTTGGGCCAAGAACACTGAAGCTTTCTTT.

The chain employs TRBV29-1 and TRBJ2-2; D could derive from TRBD1 or TRBD2 (5 bases each). The CDR3 length is 15 residues. V was pared by 6 bases and J by 7 bases, with 21 bases between. Germline CDR1 SQVTM, CDR2 ANQGSEA. The CDR3 region is CSVYGLEDGGGELFF. In nucleotides, the CDR3 is TGCAGCGTCTATGGGTTGGAGGATGGGGGCGGGGAGCTGTTTTTT.

The chain links TRBV7-2 to TRBJ2-1; TRBD2 is a possible D gene (6 bases). Trimming took off 2 bases at V and 2 bases at J, with 13 bases between the two ends. The CDR3 contains 16 residues. CDR1 SGHTA and CDR2 FQGNSA come from the germline V gene. CDR3 region: CASSLSYGRTYNEQFF. As DNA, the CDR3 is TGTGCCAGCAGCTTATCCTACGGGAGAACCTACAATGAGCAGTTCTTC.

This clone has more than one count but fewer than ten. The chain is built from TRBV2 and TRBJ2-3, with a weak D call TRBD2 (6 bases). The CDR3 has 15 amino acids. Germline V CDR1 and CDR2: SNHLY, FYNNEI. Trimming took 1 base from V and 1 from J, leaving 9 bases between them. CDR3: CASSEVGGGTDTQYF. The CDR3 region has the DNA TGTGCCAGCAGTGAAGTGGGAGGAGGCACAGATACGCAGTATTTT. Using reference TRBV2 and TRBJ2-3 for the parts outside the CDR3, the full variable domain is EPEVTQTPSHQVTQMGQEVILRCVPISNHLYFYWYRQILGQKVEFLVSFYNNEISEKSEIFDDQFSVERPDGSNFTLKIRSTKLEDSAMYFCASSEVGGGTDTQYFGPGTRLTVL.

This chain uses TRBV10-3 with TRBJ2-3, with TRBD2 matching over 8 bases. The CDR3 sequence is 14 residues long. J lost 4 bases, V lost 4 bases, and 4 bases had no gene match. Germline V gene lookup returns CDR1 ENHRY and CDR2 SYGVKD. CDR3 nucleotides: TGTGCCATCAGTGTCAGCGGGAGCTCAGATACGCAGTATTTT. As protein: CAISVSGSSDTQYF.

The chain carries TRBV28 and TRBJ1-1; D is undetermined. Trimming stripped 7 bases from V and 0 bases from J, with 9 bases between. Germline lookup yields CDR1 MDHEN and CDR2 SYDVKM. The CDR3 loop spans 13 amino acids. The CDR3 reads CASIPGVNTEAFF. The DNA for the CDR3 is TGTGCCAGCATCCCCGGAGTGAACACTGAAGCTTTCTTT.